This is a list of T cell receptor beta chains from one sample in a study of T cells expressing NK-cell markers. No DNA is given; TCRdb re-called the 5' RACE reads and lists each CDR3 protein once. This listing includes some 440,000 distinct CDR3 sequences. The sequenced material came from blood T cells: a sorted CD56 or NKG2C T cell subset, CD4+ or CD8+ T cells, or bulk PBMC T cells (not recorded which). The source is a woman between 50 and 59 years old in good health. Each CDR3 is given with its conserved first and last residue. Each record gives: V gene, CDR3 length, J gene, CDR3 protein.

V gene: TRBV24-1; CDR3 length: 17; J gene: TRBJ2-2; CDR3 protein: CATSDFRQGYATGELFF
V gene: TRBV27; CDR3 length: 15; J gene: TRBJ2-7; CDR3 protein: CASRGTSFVTYEQYF
V gene: TRBV21-1; CDR3 length: 16; J gene: TRBJ2-5; CDR3 protein: CASSMEAGTGIETQYF
V gene: TRBV6-1; CDR3 length: 14; J gene: TRBJ2-3; CDR3 protein: CASILAGAGDTQYF
V gene: TRBV6-1; CDR3 length: 13; J gene: TRBJ2-7; CDR3 protein: CASRLLAGYEQYF
V gene: TRBV5-6; CDR3 length: 13; J gene: TRBJ1-2; CDR3 protein: CASTVQANYGYTF
V gene: TRBV29-1; CDR3 length: 14; J gene: TRBJ2-1; CDR3 protein: CSARDSWRTNEQFF
V gene: TRBV21-1; CDR3 length: 14; J gene: TRBJ2-7; CDR3 protein: CASSKPARFYEQYF
V gene: TRBV6-1; CDR3 length: 12; J gene: TRBJ1-2; CDR3 protein: CASTTELSGYTF
V gene: TRBV5-1; CDR3 length: 15; J gene: TRBJ1-6; CDR3 protein: CASSPKARGNSPLHF
V gene: TRBV27; CDR3 length: 13; J gene: TRBJ2-7; CDR3 protein: CASSSTGGYEQYF
V gene: TRBV29-1; CDR3 length: 14; J gene: TRBJ2-5; CDR3 protein: CSVRGRLYQETQYF
V gene: TRBV24-1; CDR3 length: 14; J gene: TRBJ2-7; CDR3 protein: CATSDGTPGGEQYF
V gene: TRBV19; CDR3 length: 14; J gene: TRBJ1-2; CDR3 protein: CASSIVGGPGGYTF
V gene: TRBV11-2; CDR3 length: 13; J gene: TRBJ2-7; CDR3 protein: CASSPLGAGEQYF
V gene: TRBV28; CDR3 length: 15; J gene: TRBJ1-2; CDR3 protein: CASSLGASVPSLSTF
V gene: TRBV15; CDR3 length: 14; J gene: TRBJ2-2; CDR3 protein: CATSRVGNTGELFF
V gene: TRBV2; CDR3 length: 17; J gene: TRBJ2-1; CDR3 protein: CASSDLSGRAPSRHPFF
V gene: TRBV29-1; CDR3 length: 14; J gene: TRBJ2-7; CDR3 protein: CSVVTSGASYEQYF
V gene: TRBV9; CDR3 length: 16; J gene: TRBJ2-1; CDR3 protein: CASSVAAQDANNEQFF
V gene: TRBV2; CDR3 length: 15; J gene: TRBJ2-6; CDR3 protein: CASSEAAAGANVLTF
V gene: TRBV6-6; CDR3 length: 16; J gene: TRBJ2-3; CDR3 protein: CASSVLEGRGTDTQYF
V gene: TRBV12-5; CDR3 length: 14; J gene: TRBJ1-2; CDR3 protein: CASGPGPGVGGYTF
V gene: TRBV12-3/TRBV12-4; CDR3 length: 17; J gene: TRBJ1-5; CDR3 protein: CASSQFLGGRSNQPQHF